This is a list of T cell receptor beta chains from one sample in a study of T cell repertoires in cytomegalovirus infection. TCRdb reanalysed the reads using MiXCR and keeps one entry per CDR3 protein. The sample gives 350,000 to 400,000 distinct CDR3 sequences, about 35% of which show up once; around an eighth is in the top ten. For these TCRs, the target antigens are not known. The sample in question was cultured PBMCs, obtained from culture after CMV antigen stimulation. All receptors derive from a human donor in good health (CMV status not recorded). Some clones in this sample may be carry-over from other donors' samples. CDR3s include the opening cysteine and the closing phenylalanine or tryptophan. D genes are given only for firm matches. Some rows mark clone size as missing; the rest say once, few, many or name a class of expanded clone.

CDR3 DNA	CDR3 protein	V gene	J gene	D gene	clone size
TGCAGTGCTAGGGGCCCGGGACAGGGTTACGAGCAGTACTTC	CSARGPGQGYEQYF	TRBV20-1	TRBJ2-7	TRBD1	few
TGTGCCAGCAGTTACTATCGTTCGACAGGGGAATACACCGGGGAGCTGTTTTTT	CASSYYRSTGEYTGELFF	TRBV6-6	TRBJ2-2	TRBD1	once
TGTGCCAGCAGCTTGAATGGGTACGATACGCAGTATTTT	CASSLNGYDTQYF	TRBV7-9	TRBJ2-3	NA	few
TGTGCCAGCAGTTGGGACGACAGGTTCATGAACACTGAAGCTTTCTTT	CASSWDDRFMNTEAFF	TRBV6-6	TRBJ1-1	NA	few
TGTGCCAGCGGCATCACCGGGACTAGCGACTACGAGCAGTACTTC	CASGITGTSDYEQYF	TRBV7-2	TRBJ2-7	TRBD2	few
TGTGCCAGCAGGGGACAGGGGACCGCCGAGCAGTACTTC	CASRGQGTAEQYF	TRBV6-2/TRBV6-3	TRBJ2-7	TRBD1	few
TGTGCCTGGAGTGTTGTAGGAGTTTTCACAGATACGCAGTATTTT	CAWSVVGVFTDTQYF	TRBV30	TRBJ2-3	NA	many
TGTGCCAGCAGTTACTCGTCCGAAGGTCTCGACACTGAAGCTTTCTTT	CASSYSSEGLDTEAFF	TRBV6-2/TRBV6-3	TRBJ1-1	NA	few
TGTGCCAGTAGTTCCTCCCTTAGCGCTGGGGGGGCAGATACGCAGTATTTT	CASSSSLSAGGADTQYF	TRBV19	TRBJ2-3	TRBD2	once
TGTGCCACCTCAAAGGGGCAGGGGACACACACAGATACGCAGTATTTT	CATSKGQGTHTDTQYF	TRBV6-2/TRBV6-3	TRBJ2-3	NA	NA
TGTGCCAGCAGCTCAGGGGGAGCTAGCGGGTACAATGAGCAGTTCTTC	CASSSGGASGYNEQFF	TRBV7-2	TRBJ2-1	NA	NA
TGCAGTGCTAGGTCGAGTAGCAATCAGCCCCAGCATTTT	CSARSSSNQPQHF	TRBV20-1	TRBJ1-5	NA	NA
TGTGCCAGCAGCCTTAGTATATTGGGCACCGGGGAGCTGTTTTTT	CASSLSILGTGELFF	TRBV7-2	TRBJ2-2	NA	NA
TGCGCCAGCAGCCAAGATCCTGGTGCAGATACGCAGTATTTT	CASSQDPGADTQYF	TRBV4-1	TRBJ2-3	NA	few
TGTGCCAGCAGCCCCACTGGCGGGCGAAACACCGGGGAGCTGTTTTTT	CASSPTGGRNTGELFF	TRBV11-2	TRBJ2-2	NA	few
TGCGCCAGCAGCCCGTCTCTAGGGCCCTACAATGAGCAGTTCTTC	CASSPSLGPYNEQFF	TRBV4-1	TRBJ2-1	NA	NA
TGCGCCAGCAGCTTGGAACTAGCGGGAGATGAGCAGTTCTTC	CASSLELAGDEQFF	TRBV5-1	TRBJ2-1	TRBD2	few
TGTGCCAGCAGCCGAATGGGACCAGGGAAAGCTTTCTTT	CASSRMGPGKAFF	TRBV14	TRBJ1-1	NA	NA
TGCAGTGCTAGAGAGGTACAGGGGTTACGGAATGAGCAGTTCTTC	CSAREVQGLRNEQFF	TRBV20-1	TRBJ2-1	TRBD1	NA
TGTGCCAGCAGCCCTCTATCTAGCGGGCCCGAGGGGGGGGAGCAGTTCTTC	CASSPLSSGPEGGEQFF	TRBV4-2	TRBJ2-1	TRBD2	NA
TGTGCCAGCAGCTCGGTAGTATGGGATACGCAGTATTTT	CASSSVVWDTQYF	TRBV7-9	TRBJ2-3	NA	NA
TGTGCCAGCAGTGAACGGGAGAGTTATAATGAGCAGTTCTTC	CASSERESYNEQFF	TRBV6-4	TRBJ2-1	NA	many
TGTGCCAGCAGTATCACAGGGGGCCCTGCTGAAGCTTTCTTT	CASSITGGPAEAFF	TRBV12-3/TRBV12-4	TRBJ1-1	TRBD1	NA
TGTGCCAGCAGCTTCCCAGGGGGCTCAACCTCCTACGAGCAGTACTTC	CASSFPGGSTSYEQYF	TRBV7-9	TRBJ2-7	TRBD1	NA
TGTGCCAGCAGTAGAGAGACGGGAATGAACACTGAAGCTTTCTTT	CASSRETGMNTEAFF	TRBV6-1	TRBJ1-1	NA	NA
TGTGCCAGCAGCTTAATCAGGACCGGGGAGCTGTTTTTT	CASSLIRTGELFF	TRBV7-8	TRBJ2-2	NA	few
TGTGCCAGCAGTTTGAGTGGGGGCACAGATACGCAGTATTTT	CASSLSGGTDTQYF	TRBV28	TRBJ2-3	NA	NA
TGTGCCAGCCGGGGAAGGGGGGGTCAAGAGACCCAGTACTTC	CASRGRGGQETQYF	TRBV6-1	TRBJ2-5	NA	few
TGTGCCAGCAGCTTAGGGGCTGGCGTACAAGAGACCCAGTACTTC	CASSLGAGVQETQYF	TRBV7-2	TRBJ2-5	NA	medium-sized
TGTGCTAGTGGTTTGGAGGGGGGGAACACTGAAGCTTTCTTT	CASGLEGGNTEAFF	TRBV12-5	TRBJ1-1	NA	few
TGTGCCTGGAGAACAGGGTTAGAGACCCAGTACTTC	CAWRTGLETQYF	TRBV30	TRBJ2-5	NA	NA
TGCAGTGCTAGAGTAATATCAGACAATCAGCCCCAGCATTTT	CSARVISDNQPQHF	TRBV20-1	TRBJ1-5	NA	NA
TGTGCCAGCACCCAAACCCAGGCCGGGACTGAAGCTTTCTTT	CASTQTQAGTEAFF	TRBV9	TRBJ1-1	NA	NA
TGTGCCTGGAGTGTATGGAGACAGGGACGACGGGGCCCCGGGGAGCTGTTTTTT	CAWSVWRQGRRGPGELFF	TRBV30	TRBJ2-2	TRBD1	few
TGTGCCACCAGCCAAGGCAATTCACCCCTCCACTTT	CATSQGNSPLHF	TRBV15	TRBJ1-6	NA	few
TGTGCCAGCAGTTCCGAGGGGGGAGCGAACACCGGGGAGCTGTTTTTT	CASSSEGGANTGELFF	TRBV28	TRBJ2-2	NA	few
TGTGCCAGCAGTTTGAGACGACTAGCGGGGCCGATGGACGAGCAGTACTTC	CASSLRRLAGPMDEQYF	TRBV6-2/TRBV6-3	TRBJ2-7	TRBD2	NA
TGTGCCAGCAGTTCAACTAGCGGGAGGGCCTACGAGCAGTACTTC	CASSSTSGRAYEQYF	TRBV12-3/TRBV12-4	TRBJ2-7	TRBD2	few
TGTGCCAGCAGTACAGGGTCCAGCGGGGGTAATGAGCAGTTCTTC	CASSTGSSGGNEQFF	TRBV6-2/TRBV6-3	TRBJ2-1	TRBD2	NA
TGTGCCAGCACCTCGGGACAGTCCACAGATACGCAGTATTTT	CASTSGQSTDTQYF	TRBV7-4	TRBJ2-3	TRBD1	NA
TGTGCCAGTAGGAATCTCCGGTCTAGCGGACGCACAGATACGCAGTATTTT	CASRNLRSSGRTDTQYF	TRBV19	TRBJ2-3	TRBD2	few
TGTGCCAGCAGCTTAGTTCATCCTGAAGCTTTCTTT	CASSLVHPEAFF	TRBV7-2	TRBJ1-1	NA	few
TGTGCCACCAGTGATTTGTCCGGAAGCACAGATACGCAGTATTTT	CATSDLSGSTDTQYF	TRBV24-1	TRBJ2-3	NA	few
TGTGCCAGCAGCTTGGCTCAGGAAGCTTTCTTT	CASSLAQEAFF	TRBV11-3	TRBJ1-1	NA	few
TGTGCCAGCAGCTACGGACAGGTGGGAAGCTCTGGAAACACCATATATTTT	CASSYGQVGSSGNTIYF	TRBV7-2	TRBJ1-3	TRBD1	many
TGTGCCAGCAGTTCCCTCATGAACAGGGGGGAGCTGTTTTTT	CASSSLMNRGELFF	TRBV27	TRBJ2-2	NA	NA
TGTGCCAGCAGCTTAGTGAGTGCGGTTGACAGGAGGGCTGATACGCAGTATTTT	CASSLVSAVDRRADTQYF	TRBV7-6	TRBJ2-3	NA	NA
TGTGCCAGCAACCAGGGTTTGAACACTGAAGCTTTCTTT	CASNQGLNTEAFF	TRBV12-3/TRBV12-4	TRBJ1-1	NA	NA
TGCGCCAGCAGCCAGCGCCTCCAAGAGCGGACTTTAGTGAATGAGCAGTTCTTC	CASSQRLQERTLVNEQFF	TRBV5-1	TRBJ2-1	NA	NA
TGTGCCACCTTAACCCGAAAGTTTAGGGGGAACACCGGGGAGCTGTTTTTT	CATLTRKFRGNTGELFF	TRBV28	TRBJ2-2	NA	few
TGTGCCAGCAGCTTAGATCGGTTTAGCGGGAGAGGGGGGGAGCTGTTTTTT	CASSLDRFSGRGGELFF	TRBV7-2	TRBJ2-2	TRBD2	NA
TGTGCCAGCAGCTTGGCAGGGGCGATGAACACTGAAGCTTTCTTT	CASSLAGAMNTEAFF	TRBV7-2	TRBJ1-1	NA	many
TGCAGCGTAGCCCGTCAATACAATGAGCAGTTCTTC	CSVARQYNEQFF	TRBV29-1	TRBJ2-1	NA	NA
TGTGCCAGCAGCTACCCCCTAGCGGACACAGATACGCAGTATTTT	CASSYPLADTDTQYF	TRBV11-2	TRBJ2-3	TRBD2	few
TGCGCCAGCAGCCCAGGTACGGGGGCAGATACGCAGTATTTT	CASSPGTGADTQYF	TRBV4-1	TRBJ2-3	NA	NA